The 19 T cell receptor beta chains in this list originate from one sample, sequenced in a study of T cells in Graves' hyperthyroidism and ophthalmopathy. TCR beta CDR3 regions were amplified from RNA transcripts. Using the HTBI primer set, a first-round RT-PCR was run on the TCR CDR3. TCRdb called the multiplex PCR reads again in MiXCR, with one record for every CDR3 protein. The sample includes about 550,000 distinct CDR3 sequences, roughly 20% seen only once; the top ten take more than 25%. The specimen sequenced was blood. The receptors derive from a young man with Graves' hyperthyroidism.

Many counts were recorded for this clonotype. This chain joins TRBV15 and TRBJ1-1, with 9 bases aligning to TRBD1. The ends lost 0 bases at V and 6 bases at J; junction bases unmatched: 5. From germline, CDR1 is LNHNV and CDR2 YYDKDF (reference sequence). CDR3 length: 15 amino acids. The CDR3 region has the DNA TGTGCCACCAGCAGAGATTTGGGACAGGGAGCTGAAGCTTTCTTT. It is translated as CATSRDLGQGAEAFF.

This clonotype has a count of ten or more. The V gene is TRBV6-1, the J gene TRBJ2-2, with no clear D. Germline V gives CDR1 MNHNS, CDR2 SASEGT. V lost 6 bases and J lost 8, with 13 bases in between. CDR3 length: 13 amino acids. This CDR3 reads CASSPPSIGELFF. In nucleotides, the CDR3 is TGTGCCAGCAGCCCACCGTCCATTGGGGAGCTGTTTTTT.

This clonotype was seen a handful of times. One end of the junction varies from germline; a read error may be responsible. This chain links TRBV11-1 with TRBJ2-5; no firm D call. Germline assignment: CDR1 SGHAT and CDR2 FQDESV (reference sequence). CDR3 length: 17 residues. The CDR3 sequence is CAGSLSTPRRLQETQYF. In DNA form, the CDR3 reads TGTGCCGGCAGCTTATCCACCCCAAGGCGCCTCCAAGAGACCCAGTACTTC.

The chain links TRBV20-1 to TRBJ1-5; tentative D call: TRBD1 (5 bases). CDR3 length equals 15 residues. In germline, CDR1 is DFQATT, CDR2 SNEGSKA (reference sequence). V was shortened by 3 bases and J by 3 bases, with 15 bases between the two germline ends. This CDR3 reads CSASGGVMTNQPQHF. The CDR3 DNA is TGCAGTGCTAGCGGAGGGGTTATGACCAATCAGCCCCAGCATTTT.

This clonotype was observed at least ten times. For the CDR3, the DNA is TGTGCCAGCAGTGAAAGCTTGGCGAGGACAGAAGAGACCCAGTACTTC. It codes for CASSESLARTEETQYF. The chain carries TRBV6-1 and TRBJ2-5, with a possible D match to TRBD1 (6 bases). V shed 2 bases and J shed 3 bases, with 16 bases lying between them. CDR1 and CDR2 (germline): MNHNS, SASEGT. This CDR3 is built from 16 residues.

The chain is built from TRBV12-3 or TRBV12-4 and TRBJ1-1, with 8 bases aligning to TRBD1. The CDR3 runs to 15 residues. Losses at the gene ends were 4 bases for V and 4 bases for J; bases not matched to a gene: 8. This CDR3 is CASSSNRGTTTEAFF. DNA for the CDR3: TGTGCCAGCAGTTCAAACAGGGGGACGACCACTGAAGCTTTCTTT.

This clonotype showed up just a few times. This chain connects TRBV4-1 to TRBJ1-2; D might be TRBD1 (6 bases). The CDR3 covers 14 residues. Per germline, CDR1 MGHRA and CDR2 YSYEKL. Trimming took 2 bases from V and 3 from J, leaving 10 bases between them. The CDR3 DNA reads TGCGCCAGCAGCCAATCCAGGGGCCACTATGGCTACACCTTC. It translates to CASSQSRGHYGYTF.

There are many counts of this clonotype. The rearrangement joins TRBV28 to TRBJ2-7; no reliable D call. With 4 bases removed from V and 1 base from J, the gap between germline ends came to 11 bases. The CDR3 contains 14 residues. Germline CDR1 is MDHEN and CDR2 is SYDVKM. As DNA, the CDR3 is TGTGCCAGCAGTTCCCTTTCCGGGTCCTACGAGCAGTACTTC. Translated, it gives CASSSLSGSYEQYF. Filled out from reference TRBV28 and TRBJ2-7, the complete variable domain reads DVKVTQSSRYLVKRTGEKVFLECVQDMDHENMFWYRQDPGLGLRLIYFSYDVKMKEKGDIPEGYSVSREKKERFSLILESASTNQTSMYLCASSSLSGSYEQYFGPGTRLTVT.

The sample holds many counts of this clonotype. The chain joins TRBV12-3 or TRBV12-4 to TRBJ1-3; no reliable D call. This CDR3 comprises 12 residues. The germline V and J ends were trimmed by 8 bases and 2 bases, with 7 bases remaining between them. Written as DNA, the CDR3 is TGTGCCAGCCGCCAGACTGGAAACACCATATATTTT. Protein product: CASRQTGNTIYF.

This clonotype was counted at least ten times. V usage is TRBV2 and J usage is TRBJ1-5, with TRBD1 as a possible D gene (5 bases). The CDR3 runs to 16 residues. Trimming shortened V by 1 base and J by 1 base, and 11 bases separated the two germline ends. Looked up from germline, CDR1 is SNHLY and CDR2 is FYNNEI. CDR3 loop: CASSEEGAWSNQPQHF. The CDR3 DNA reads TGTGCCAGCAGTGAAGAAGGGGCGTGGAGCAATCAGCCCCAGCATTTT. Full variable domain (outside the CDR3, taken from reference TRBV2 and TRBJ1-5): EPEVTQTPSHQVTQMGQEVILRCVPISNHLYFYWYRQILGQKVEFLVSFYNNEISEKSEIFDDQFSVERPDGSNFTLKIRSTKLEDSAMYFCASSEEGAWSNQPQHFGDGTRLSIL.

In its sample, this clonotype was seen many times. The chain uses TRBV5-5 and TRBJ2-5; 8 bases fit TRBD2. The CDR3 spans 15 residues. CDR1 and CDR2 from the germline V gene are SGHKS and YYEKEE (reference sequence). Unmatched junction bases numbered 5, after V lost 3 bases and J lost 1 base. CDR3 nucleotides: TGTGCCAGCAGCTCGGGGGGGGGCACCCAAGAGACCCAGTACTTC. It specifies CASSSGGGTQETQYF. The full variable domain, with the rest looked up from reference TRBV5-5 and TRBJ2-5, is DAGVTQSPTHLIKTRGQQVTLRCSPISGHKSVSWYQQVLGQGPQFIFQYYEKEERGRGNFPDRFSARQFPNYSSELNVNALLLGDSALYLCASSSGGGTQETQYFGPGTRLLVL.

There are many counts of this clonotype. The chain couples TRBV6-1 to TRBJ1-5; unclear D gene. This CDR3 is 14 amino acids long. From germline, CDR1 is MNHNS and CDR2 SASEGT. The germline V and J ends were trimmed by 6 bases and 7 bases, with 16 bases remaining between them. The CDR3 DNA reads TGTGCCAGCAGCGAATTAATTCTGGGGCAGCCCCAGCATTTT. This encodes CASSELILGQPQHF.

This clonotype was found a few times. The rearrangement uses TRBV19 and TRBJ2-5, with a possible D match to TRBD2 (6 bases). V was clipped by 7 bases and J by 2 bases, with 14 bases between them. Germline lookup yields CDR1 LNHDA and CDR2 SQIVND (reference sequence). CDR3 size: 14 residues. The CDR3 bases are TGTGCCAGTAAGAAGCCGGGAGCTCAAGAGACCCAGTACTTC. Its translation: CASKKPGAQETQYF. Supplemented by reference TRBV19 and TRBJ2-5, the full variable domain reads DGGITQSPKYLFRKEGQNVTLSCEQNLNHDAMYWYRQDPGQGLRLIYYSQIVNDFQKGDIAEGYSVSREKKESFPLTVTSAQKNPTAFYLCASKKPGAQETQYFGPGTRLLVL.

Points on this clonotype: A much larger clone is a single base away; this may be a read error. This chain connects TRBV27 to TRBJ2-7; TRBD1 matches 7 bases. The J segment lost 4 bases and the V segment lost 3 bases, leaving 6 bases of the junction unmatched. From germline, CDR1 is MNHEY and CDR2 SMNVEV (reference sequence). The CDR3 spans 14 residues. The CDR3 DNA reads TGTGCCAGCAGTTTCGGGACAGTAAATTACGAGCAGTACTTC. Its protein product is CASSFGTVNYEQYF.

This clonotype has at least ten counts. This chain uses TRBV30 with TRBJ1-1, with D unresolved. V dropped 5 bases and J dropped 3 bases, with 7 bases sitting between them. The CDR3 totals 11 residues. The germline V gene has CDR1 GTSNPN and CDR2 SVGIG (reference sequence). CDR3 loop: CAWGYDTEAFF. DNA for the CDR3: TGTGCCTGGGGATATGACACTGAAGCTTTCTTT.

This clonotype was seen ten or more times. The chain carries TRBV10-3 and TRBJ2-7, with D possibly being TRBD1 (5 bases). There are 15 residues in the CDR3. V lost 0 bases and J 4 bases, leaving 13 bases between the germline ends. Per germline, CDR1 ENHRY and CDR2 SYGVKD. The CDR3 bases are TGTGCCATCAGTGAGTCTCCAGGACATATTTACGAGCAGTACTTC. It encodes CAISESPGHIYEQYF.

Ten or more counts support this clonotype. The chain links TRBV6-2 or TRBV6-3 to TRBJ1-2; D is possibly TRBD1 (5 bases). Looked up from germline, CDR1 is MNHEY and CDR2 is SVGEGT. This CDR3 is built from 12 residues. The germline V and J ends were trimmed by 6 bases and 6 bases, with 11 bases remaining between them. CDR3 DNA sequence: TGTGCCAGCAGCGGGTTGGGGCATGGCTACACCTTC. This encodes CASSGLGHGYTF.

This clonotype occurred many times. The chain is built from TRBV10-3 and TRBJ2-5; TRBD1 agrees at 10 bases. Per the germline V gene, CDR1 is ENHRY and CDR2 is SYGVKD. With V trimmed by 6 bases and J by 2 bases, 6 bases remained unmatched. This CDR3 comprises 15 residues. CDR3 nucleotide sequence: TGTGCCATCAGCAAGACAGGGGGCAGGCAAGAGACCCAGTACTTC. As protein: CAISKTGGRQETQYF.

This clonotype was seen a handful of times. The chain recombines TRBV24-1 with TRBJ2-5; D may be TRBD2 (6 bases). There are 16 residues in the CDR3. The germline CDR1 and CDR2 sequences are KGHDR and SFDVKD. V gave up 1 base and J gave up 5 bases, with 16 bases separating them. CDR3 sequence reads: CATSDLPAWGRETQYF. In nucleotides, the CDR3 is TGTGCCACCAGTGATTTACCGGCCTGGGGGAGGGAGACCCAGTACTTC.